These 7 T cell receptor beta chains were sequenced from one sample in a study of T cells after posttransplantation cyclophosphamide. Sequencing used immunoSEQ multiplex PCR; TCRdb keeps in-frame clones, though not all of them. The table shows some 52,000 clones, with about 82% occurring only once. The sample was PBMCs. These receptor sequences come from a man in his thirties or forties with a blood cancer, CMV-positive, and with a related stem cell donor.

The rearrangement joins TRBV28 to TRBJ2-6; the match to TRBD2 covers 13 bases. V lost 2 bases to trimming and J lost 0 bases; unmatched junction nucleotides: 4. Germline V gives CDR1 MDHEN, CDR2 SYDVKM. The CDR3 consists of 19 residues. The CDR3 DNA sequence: TGTGCCAGCAGTTTACGGACTAGCGGGAGTTTCTCTGGGGCCAACGTCCTGACTTTC. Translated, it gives CASSLRTSGSFSGANVLTF.

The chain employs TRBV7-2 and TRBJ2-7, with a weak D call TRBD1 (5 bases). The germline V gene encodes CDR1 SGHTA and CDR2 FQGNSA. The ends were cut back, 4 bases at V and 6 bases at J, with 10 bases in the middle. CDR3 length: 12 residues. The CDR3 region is CASSSYTGEQYF. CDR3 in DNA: TGTGCCAGCAGCTCCTATACAGGCGAGCAGTACTTC.

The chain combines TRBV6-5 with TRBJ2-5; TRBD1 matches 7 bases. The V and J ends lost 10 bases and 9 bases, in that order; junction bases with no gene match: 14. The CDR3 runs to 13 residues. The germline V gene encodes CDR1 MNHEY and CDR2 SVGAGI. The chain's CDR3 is CATSPAGGRSQYF. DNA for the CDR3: TGTGCCACCTCCCCGGCAGGGGGAAGGTCCCAGTACTTC.

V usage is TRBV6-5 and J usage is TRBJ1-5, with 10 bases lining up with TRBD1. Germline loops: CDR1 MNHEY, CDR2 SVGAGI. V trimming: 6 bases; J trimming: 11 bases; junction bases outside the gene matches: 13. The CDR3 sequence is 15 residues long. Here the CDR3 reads CASSPPGQGKLAQHF. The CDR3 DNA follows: TGTGCCAGCAGCCCCCCGGGACAGGGGAAATTAGCCCAGCATTTT.

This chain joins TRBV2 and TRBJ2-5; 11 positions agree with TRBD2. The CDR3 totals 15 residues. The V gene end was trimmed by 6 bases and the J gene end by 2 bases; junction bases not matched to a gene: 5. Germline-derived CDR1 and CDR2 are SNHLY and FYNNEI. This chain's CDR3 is CASSAASGRQETQYF. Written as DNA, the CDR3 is TGTGCCAGCAGCGCCGCTAGCGGGAGGCAAGAGACCCAGTACTTC.

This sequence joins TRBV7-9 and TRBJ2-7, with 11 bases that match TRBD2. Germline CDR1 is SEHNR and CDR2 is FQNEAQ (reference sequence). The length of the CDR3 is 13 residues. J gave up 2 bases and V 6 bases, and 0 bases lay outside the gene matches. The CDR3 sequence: CASRTSGAYEQYF. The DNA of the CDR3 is TGTGCCAGCAGGACTAGCGGGGCCTACGAGCAGTACTTC. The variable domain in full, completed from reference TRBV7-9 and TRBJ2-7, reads DTGVSQNPRHKITKRGQNVTFRCDPISEHNRLYWYRQTLGQGPEFLTYFQNEAQLEKSRLLSDRFSAERPKGSFSTLEIQRTEQGDSAMYLCASRTSGAYEQYFGPGTRLTVT.

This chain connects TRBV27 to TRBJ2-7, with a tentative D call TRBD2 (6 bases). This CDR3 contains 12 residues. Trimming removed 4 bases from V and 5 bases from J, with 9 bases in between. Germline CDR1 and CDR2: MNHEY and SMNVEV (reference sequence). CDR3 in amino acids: CASSSGGNEQYF. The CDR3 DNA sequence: TGTGCCAGCAGTTCCGGAGGGAACGAGCAGTACTTC.